This T cell receptor beta chain was identified during a study of cytotoxic CD8 clonotypes in ibrutinib-treated CLL. Points from the study as a whole: The study found public clonotypes uncommon, contracting or stable on treatment.

Comments on this clone: What it recognizes is unknown.

Profiled with immunoSEQ multiplex PCR; TCRdb holds only in-frame clones, not every one. There are around 92,000 clones in the sample; approximately 80% occur only once, and under 30% lies in the top ten. This CDR3 is built from 16 residues. Germline V gene data show CDR1 as MNHEY and CDR2 as SMNVEV (reference sequence). V lost 5 bases to trimming and J lost 0 bases, with 11 bases between them. The rearrangement links TRBV27 to TRBJ1-6; D gene uncertain. The sequencing here drew on PBMCs, taken after 24 months of ibrutinib treatment. This receptor was taken from a human donor with chronic lymphocytic leukemia. The CDR3: CASSIGFHSYNSPLHF. The CDR3 bases are TGTGCCAGCAGTATTGGGTTTCACTCCTATAATTCACCCCTCCACTTT.